The T cell receptor beta chain described here comes from a study of siplizumab effects on memory and regulatory T cells. Points from the study as a whole: Siplizumab led to significantly less abundant alloreactive sequences that could be traced back to unstimulated CD4+ memory cells. Naive T cells seemed more diverse than memory cells; they also seemed major alloresponse contributors. In roughly 75-95% of proliferating CD4+ or CD8+ clones, a naive or memory phenotype could not be assigned. Treg origin accounted for an average of roughly 69% of mappable alloreactive CD4+ clones with siplizumab and about 30% in controls.

This table comes from immunoSEQ multiplex PCR, and its TCRdb copy is limited to in-frame clones, with some not included. The sample holds about 120,000 clones, approximately 94% seen once. Of note for this clone: Its target is unknown.

V was cut by 5 bases and J by 4 bases, with 9 bases left in between. The germline CDR1 and CDR2 sequences are SEHNR and FQNEAQ (reference sequence). CDR3 length: 13 amino acids. This chain joins TRBV7-9 and TRBJ1-5; D not certain. The clonotype comes from a human donor in good health. The sample was non-Treg CD4+ T cells sorted from blood. Written as DNA, the CDR3 is TGTGCCAGCAGCCTCCACAGTAATCAGCCCCAGCATTTT. Translation gives CASSLHSNQPQHF.